The next 9 T cell receptor beta chains were all read from a single sample in a study of blood T cell dynamics during melanoma immunotherapy (dated by TCRdb to the early 2020s). The sample's time point label, decoded: pre-treatment baseline. Library creation used the immunoSEQ multiplex PCR assay. This immuneACCESS table, as held by TCRdb, lists in-frame sequences with V and J called but not all clones. Of the missing ones, under half trace to an unresolved V gene in checked studies; the others have no known cause. The table for this sample lists about 10,000 clones; approximately 90% of them were counted only once. Over 9% of the sample is taken by the ten largest. The sample here was blood, taken from a patient treated with checkpoint blockade. These receptors came from a human donor with melanoma.

The V and J genes are TRBV5-6 and TRBJ1-4, with a tentative D call TRBD1 (6 bases). Germline V CDR1 and CDR2: SGHDT, YYEEEE. Trimming took 2 bases from V and 10 from J, leaving 12 bases between them. The CDR3 has 13 residues. Here the CDR3 reads CASSLGGNGKLFF. The CDR3 DNA sequence: TGTGCCAGCAGCTTAGGGGGGAACGGAAAACTGTTTTTT.

This clone has a handful of counts. The rearrangement joins TRBV18 to TRBJ1-3, with 8 nucleotides matching TRBD1. This CDR3 has 18 residues. Germline CDR1 and CDR2: KGHSH and LQKENI. J was trimmed by 1 base and V by 1 base; bases with no gene match: 9. Written as DNA, the CDR3 is TGTGCCAGCTCACCACTCCCACCCGGGACAGGTTCTGGAAACACCATATATTTT. Translation: CASSPLPPGTGSGNTIYF.

The chain couples TRBV7-9 to TRBJ2-3, with 12 bases that match TRBD2. V trimming: 5 bases; J trimming: 0 bases; junction bases outside the gene matches: 3. The V gene's germline CDR1 is SEHNR and CDR2 FQNEAQ (reference sequence). This CDR3 region has 16 residues. The CDR3 spells CASSRTSGVSTDTQYF. The CDR3 nucleotides read TGTGCCAGCAGCCGGACTAGCGGGGTTAGCACAGATACGCAGTATTTT.

The J gene is TRBJ1-1, the V gene TRBV5-6; D remains unclear. This CDR3 has 14 residues. Germline-derived CDR1 and CDR2 are SGHDT and YYEEEE. The V and J ends lost 2 bases and 3 bases respectively, with 11 bases between them. CDR3 in amino acids: CASSLTPGDTEAFF. The CDR3 DNA is TGTGCCAGCAGCTTAACACCAGGCGACACTGAAGCTTTCTTT.

This clone appeared a few times. V gene TRBV28 combines with J gene TRBJ1-5; tentative D call: TRBD1 (6 bases). Trimming cost V 6 bases and J 3 bases, with 12 bases left between them. CDR3 size: 14 residues. Germline values: CDR1 MDHEN, CDR2 SYDVKM. The CDR3 is CASRPTGFNQPQHF. The CDR3 DNA reads as TGTGCCAGCAGACCAACAGGGTTCAATCAGCCCCAGCATTTT.

This sequence joins TRBV10-3 and TRBJ1-5; D remains unclear. CDR1 ENHRY and CDR2 SYGVKD come from the germline V gene. The CDR3 covers 12 residues. V was clipped by 3 bases and J by 3 bases, with 3 bases between them. The chain's CDR3 is CAISDSNQPQHF. DNA for the CDR3: TGTGCCATCAGTGACTCCAATCAGCCCCAGCATTTT.

This chain joins TRBV11-3 and TRBJ2-3; D might be TRBD1 (5 bases). V was cut by 1 base and J by 6 bases, with 20 bases left in between. The CDR3 is made up of 17 amino acids. CDR1 SGHNT and CDR2 YENEEA come from the germline V gene. DNA for the CDR3: TGTGCCAGCAGCTTAGGGGCGCCTTGGGGTTCAGGGGATACGCAGTATTTT. Protein product: CASSLGAPWGSGDTQYF.

The rearrangement joins TRBV29-1 to TRBJ2-3; TRBD2 is a possible D gene (5 bases). Germline V lookup: CDR1 SQVTM, CDR2 ANQGSEA. V dropped 3 bases and J dropped 0 bases, with 13 bases sitting between them. The CDR3 is made up of 15 amino acids. The CDR3 spells CSVDRPAASTDTQYF. The CDR3 DNA is TGCAGCGTTGATCGGCCAGCGGCTAGCACAGATACGCAGTATTTT.

J is TRBJ2-7 and V is TRBV2, with a weak D call TRBD1 (6 bases). CDR1 SNHLY and CDR2 FYNNEI come from the germline V gene. The CDR3 has 13 residues. Trimming removed 5 bases at V and 7 bases at J, with 15 bases between. The DNA of the CDR3 is TGTGCCAGCAGTTACACAGGGTCGGGGGAGCAGTACGTC. Its translation: CASSYTGSGEQYV.